This note documents a single T cell receptor (beta chain) sequence. The target antigen is unknown. The data are from a study of shared clonotypes between healthy human individuals. CDR1 and CDR2 from the germline V gene are SEHNR and FQNEAQ (reference sequence). J lost 5 bases, V lost 1 base, and 13 bases had no gene match. There are 17 residues in the CDR3. Study-wide findings and caveats: Naive subsets, compared against memory subsets, generally had larger estimated richness values.

Repertoires were generated with immunoSEQ multiplex PCR, while TCRdb's copy carries only in-frame clones and drops some. The sample carries over 2 million clones, over 85% recorded once. CD45RO negativity and positive selection for CCR7 defined naive CD8 cells, a population that excluded terminally differentiated effector memory CD45RA+ cells. The rearrangement uses TRBV7-9 and TRBJ2-7, with TRBD1 matching 8 bases. The sequence was obtained from a man in his late teens or twenties in good health. The source material was naive CD8+ T cells sorted from blood. The CDR3: CASSLGARGLLRDEQYF. The CDR3 DNA reads as TGTGCCAGCAGCTTAGGGGCCAGGGGGCTCTTGAGGGACGAGCAGTACTTC.